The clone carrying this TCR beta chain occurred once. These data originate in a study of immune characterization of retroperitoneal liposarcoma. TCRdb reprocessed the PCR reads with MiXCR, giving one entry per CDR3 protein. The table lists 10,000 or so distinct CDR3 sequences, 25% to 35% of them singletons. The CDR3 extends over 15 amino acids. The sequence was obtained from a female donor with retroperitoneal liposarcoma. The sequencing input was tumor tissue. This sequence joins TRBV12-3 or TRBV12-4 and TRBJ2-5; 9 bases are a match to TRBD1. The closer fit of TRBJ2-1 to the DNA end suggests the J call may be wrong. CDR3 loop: CASRLRQGGGYEQFF. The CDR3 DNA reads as TGTGCCAGCAGACTACGACAGGGGGGGGGCTACGAGCAGTTCTTC.